The clone carrying this TCR beta chain was found a few times. The entry originates in a study of shared T cell receptors in the human thymus. Sequencing used immunoSEQ multiplex PCR; TCRdb keeps in-frame clones, though not all of them. The data show more than 550,000 clones, around 85% seen once. Germline V gives CDR1 MNHNS, CDR2 SASEGT. Between the trimmed V and J ends, which lost 2 bases and 1 base, there was a span of 13 bases. This CDR3 spans 16 amino acids. This sample also appeared in a second study, on human thymus T cells. That publication notes: Thymus pieces cut out during corrective heart surgery were the tissue that was used. A high degree of thymic repertoire overlap among unrelated individuals was reported in related research.

The specimen sequenced was thymocytes. The rearrangement links TRBV6-1 to TRBJ2-3, with no clear D. This TCR came from a girl less than two years old with a congenital heart defect. DNA for the CDR3: TGTGCCAGCAGTGAACAGGTCCTACTTTGCACAGATACGCAGTATTTT. Translated: CASSEQVLLCTDTQYF.